This T cell receptor beta chain was obtained from a study of blood T cell repertoires in COVID-19. Sequenced by immunoSEQ multiplex PCR; TCRdb stores in-frame clones only, minus some. The sample holds under 150,000 clones, roughly 79% seen once. This CDR3 has 15 residues. Per the germline V gene, CDR1 is LNHDA and CDR2 is SQIVND (reference sequence). V was shortened by 5 bases and J by 0 bases, with 11 bases between the two germline ends. This sequence was found in a woman in her fifties or sixties who had recovered from COVID-19. This chain uses TRBV19 with TRBJ2-1; a weak D match, TRBD1 (5 bases). Sequenced sample: PBMCs or T cells enriched from blood (not recorded which). CDR3 amino acids: CASSPDTDSYNEQFF. DNA of the CDR3: TGTGCCAGTAGTCCGGACACAGACTCCTACAATGAGCAGTTCTTC. Complete variable domain (other parts from reference TRBV19 and TRBJ2-1): DGGITQSPKYLFRKEGQNVTLSCEQNLNHDAMYWYRQDPGQGLRLIYYSQIVNDFQKGDIAEGYSVSREKKESFPLTVTSAQKNPTAFYLCASSPDTDSYNEQFFGPGTRLTVL.